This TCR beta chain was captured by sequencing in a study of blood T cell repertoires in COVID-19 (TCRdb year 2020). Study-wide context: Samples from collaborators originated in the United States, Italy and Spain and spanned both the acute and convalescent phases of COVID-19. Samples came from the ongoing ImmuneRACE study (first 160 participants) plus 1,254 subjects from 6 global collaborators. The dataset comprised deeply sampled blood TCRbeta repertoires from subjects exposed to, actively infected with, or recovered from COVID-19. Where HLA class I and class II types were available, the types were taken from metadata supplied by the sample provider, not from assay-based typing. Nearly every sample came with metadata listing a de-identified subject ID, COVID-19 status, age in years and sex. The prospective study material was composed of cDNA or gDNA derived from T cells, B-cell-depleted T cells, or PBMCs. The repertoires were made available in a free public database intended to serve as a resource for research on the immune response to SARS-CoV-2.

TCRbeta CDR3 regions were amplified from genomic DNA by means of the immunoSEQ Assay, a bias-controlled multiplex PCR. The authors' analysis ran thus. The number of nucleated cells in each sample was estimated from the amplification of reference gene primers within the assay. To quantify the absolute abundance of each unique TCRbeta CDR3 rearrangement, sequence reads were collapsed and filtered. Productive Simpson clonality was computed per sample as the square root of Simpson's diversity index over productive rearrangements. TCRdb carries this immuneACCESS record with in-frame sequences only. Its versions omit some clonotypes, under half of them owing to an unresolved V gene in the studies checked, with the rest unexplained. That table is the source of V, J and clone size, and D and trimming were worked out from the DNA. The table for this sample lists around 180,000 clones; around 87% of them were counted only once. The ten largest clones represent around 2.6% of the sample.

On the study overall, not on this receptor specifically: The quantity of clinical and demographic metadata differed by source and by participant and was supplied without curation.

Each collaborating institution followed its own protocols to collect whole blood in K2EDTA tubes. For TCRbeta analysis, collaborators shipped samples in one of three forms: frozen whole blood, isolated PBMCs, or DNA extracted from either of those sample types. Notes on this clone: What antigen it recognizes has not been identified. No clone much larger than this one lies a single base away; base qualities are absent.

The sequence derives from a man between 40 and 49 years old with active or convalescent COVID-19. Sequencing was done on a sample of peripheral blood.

The CDR3 reads as follows: CASSQEARTDTQYF. DNA sequence: TGTGCCAGCAGCCAAGAAGCGCGGACAGATACGCAGTATTTT. The chain is assembled from TRBV4-2 and TRBJ2-3; the D gene is unclear. From the cysteine up to the phenylalanine, the CDR3 has a length of 14 residues. The kept DNA is CDR3 alone, 42 bases in frame from the first base. CDR1 and CDR2 were assigned from the germline V gene as LGHNA and YNFKEQ. V was cut back by 0 bases and J by 3 bases, leaving a gap of 7 bases between them.